The 17 T cell receptor beta chains below come from one sample, sequenced in a study of technical replicates of blood from four donors. Clones were read by immunoSEQ multiplex PCR, and TCRdb kept only the in-frame ones, dropping some. This sample yields about 83,000 clones, of which roughly 96% are seen a single time; around 0.28% belongs to the top ten. Specimen: T cells isolated from PBMCs. The source is a human donor in good health.

The chain joins TRBV28 to TRBJ2-7, with a possible D match to TRBD2 (5 bases). CDR3 length: 13 residues. In germline, CDR1 is MDHEN, CDR2 SYDVKM. V lost 4 bases to trimming and J lost 3 bases, with 10 bases between them. Here the CDR3 DNA reads TGTGCCAGCAGTTCAGGACTGCGCTACGAGCAGTACTTC. Encoded protein: CASSSGLRYEQYF. Complete variable domain (other parts from reference TRBV28 and TRBJ2-7): DVKVTQSSRYLVKRTGEKVFLECVQDMDHENMFWYRQDPGLGLRLIYFSYDVKMKEKGDIPEGYSVSREKKERFSLILESASTNQTSMYLCASSSGLRYEQYFGPGTRLTVT.

The chain couples TRBV28 to TRBJ1-1, with D perhaps matching TRBD1 (6 bases). The CDR3 runs 14 residues. The V gene's germline CDR1 is MDHEN and CDR2 SYDVKM. V lost 2 bases to trimming and J lost 5 bases, with 12 bases between them. The CDR3 loop is CASSLPAGETEAFF. CDR3 in DNA: TGTGCCAGCAGTTTACCGGCAGGGGAAACTGAAGCTTTCTTT.

The chain is built from TRBV10-3 and TRBJ1-2; weak D call: TRBD1 (5 bases). CDR1 is ENHRY and CDR2 is SYGVKD in the germline V gene. Trimming shortened V by 11 bases and J by 8 bases, and 18 bases separated the two germline ends. CDR3 size: 12 residues. The CDR3 DNA reads TGTGCCGTTCGGGACTCCGAGAGGGGCTACACCTTC. It specifies CAVRDSERGYTF.

CDR3 DNA sequence: TGTGCCAGCAGCGTAGGTGGTCGAGGCAGCTACAATGAGCAGTTCTTC. Amino acids: CASSVGGRGSYNEQFF. This rearrangement joins TRBV9 to TRBJ2-1; no clear D. Trimming cost V 0 bases and J 3 bases, with 13 bases left between them. Germline CDR1 and CDR2: SGDLS and YYNGEE. The CDR3 runs 16 residues.

The rearrangement uses TRBV7-6 and TRBJ1-1, with D possibly matching TRBD1 (5 bases). Germline V gives CDR1 SGHVS, CDR2 FNYEAQ. This CDR3 is 15 amino acids long. V dropped 1 base and J dropped 1 base, with 10 bases sitting between them. The DNA of the CDR3 is TGTGCCAGCAGCTTAGGGGTGGGGGGGAACACTGAAGCTTTCTTT. It encodes CASSLGVGGNTEAFF.

This rearrangement joins TRBV7-8 to TRBJ2-2, with 7 bases matching TRBD1. The CDR3 contains 13 residues. V trimming: 5 bases; J trimming: 5 bases; junction bases outside the gene matches: 2. In germline, CDR1 is SGHVS, CDR2 FQNEAQ. DNA of the CDR3: TGTGCCAGCAGCGGGACAGCAACCGGGGAGCTGTTTTTT. Amino acid sequence: CASSGTATGELFF. Together with reference TRBV7-8 and TRBJ2-2, the CDR3 gives the full variable domain: GAGVSQSPRYKVAKRGQDVALRCDPISGHVSLFWYQQALGQGPEFLTYFQNEAQLDKSGLPSDRFFAERPEGSVSTLKIQRTQQEDSAVYLCASSGTATGELFFGEGSRLTVL.

V usage is TRBV6-1 and J usage is TRBJ2-3; no clear D. The CDR3 sequence is 17 residues long. V lost 2 bases and J lost 1, with 16 bases in between. Germline V gene data show CDR1 as MNHNS and CDR2 as SASEGT. The CDR3 protein is CASSESSFRIGTDTQYF. The CDR3 coding sequence is TGTGCCAGCAGTGAAAGCAGCTTCAGGATAGGCACAGATACGCAGTATTTT.

This chain joins TRBV27 and TRBJ1-1; D ambiguous. Trimming removed 0 bases from V and 0 bases from J, with 8 bases in between. The germline gives CDR1 MNHEY, CDR2 SMNVEV (reference sequence). CDR3 length equals 15 residues. This CDR3 is CASSLSPGLNTEAFF. The CDR3 DNA follows: TGTGCCAGCAGTTTATCTCCGGGTTTGAACACTGAAGCTTTCTTT.

The CDR3 region is CAFDEGDEQYF. The CDR3 DNA reads as TGTGCCTTTGATGAGGGAGACGAGCAGTACTTC. The chain employs TRBV30 and TRBJ2-7, with a possible D match to TRBD2 (5 bases). The germline V gene has CDR1 GTSNPN and CDR2 SVGIG (reference sequence). The V and J ends lost 7 bases and 5 bases respectively, with 12 bases between them. CDR3 length equals 11 residues.

The J gene is TRBJ1-4, the V gene TRBV10-3; D remains unclear. CDR1 ENHRY and CDR2 SYGVKD come from the germline V gene. Trimming left V 5 bases short and J 3 bases short, with 7 bases between. CDR3 size: 13 residues. CDR3 in amino acids: CAISWASNEKLFF. The CDR3 coding sequence is TGTGCCATCAGTTGGGCTTCTAATGAAAAACTGTTTTTT.

The chain couples TRBV6-7 to TRBJ1-5; no definite D call. TRBV6-7 is given ORF status, its function remaining uncertain. The CDR3 totals 15 residues. The V end was cut by 0 bases, the J end by 9 bases, with 15 bases between. DNA for the CDR3: TGTGCCAGCAGTTACTCTAGGATGAGTGGAGTGCCCCAGCATTTT. It yields the protein CASSYSRMSGVPQHF.

On this clone itself: A read error may account for a junction end that differs from germline. The chain employs TRBV5-6 and TRBJ2-1; TRBD2 agrees at 7 bases. Germline V gives CDR1 SGHDT, CDR2 YYEEEE. The CDR3 loop spans 18 amino acids. The CDR3 region is CAGSPSRLAESSYNEQFF. DNA for the CDR3: TGTGCCGGCAGCCCCAGTAGACTAGCTGAAAGCTCCTACAATGAGCAGTTCTTC.

This clone was picked up one time. J is TRBJ1-1 and V is TRBV27; tentatively, D is TRBD1 (6 bases). The V and J ends lost 5 bases and 3 bases respectively, with 13 bases between them. Germline V gives CDR1 MNHEY, CDR2 SMNVEV (reference sequence). There are 14 residues in the CDR3. The CDR3 DNA sequence: TGTGCCAGCAGTCTCGTGTCAGGGGACACTGAAGCTTTCTTT. Encoded protein: CASSLVSGDTEAFF.

The chain has TRBV29-1 and TRBJ1-1; D unclear. Trimming removed 7 bases at V and 1 base at J, with 19 bases between. CDR3 size: 15 residues. The germline V gene encodes CDR1 SQVTM and CDR2 ANQGSEA. CDR3 nucleotide sequence: TGCAGCGCCCGGGTGGTTGAACACCCGAACACTGAAGCTTTCTTT. This translates into CSARVVEHPNTEAFF.

V usage is TRBV5-4 and J usage is TRBJ2-7, with 10 nucleotides matching TRBD1. Germline V lookup: CDR1 SGHNT, CDR2 YYREEE (reference sequence). The CDR3 runs 16 residues. With V trimmed by 4 bases and J by 2 bases, 9 bases remained unmatched. CDR3 DNA: TGTGCCAGCAGCATGGGGGACAGGGGTTTACCCTACGAGCAGTACTTC. Its protein product is CASSMGDRGLPYEQYF.

This rearrangement joins TRBV11-3 to TRBJ2-1; 10 nucleotides agree with TRBD1. The CDR3 has 16 amino acids. The V gene's germline CDR1 is SGHNT and CDR2 YENEEA. J lost 4 bases, V lost 5 bases, and 8 bases had no gene match. The CDR3 DNA reads as TGTGCCAGCAGCCAGCCTGGGGGACAGGGGTACAATGAGCAGTTCTTC. Protein sequence: CASSQPGGQGYNEQFF.

The rearrangement uses TRBV19 and TRBJ1-3; 7 bases are shared with TRBD1. Looked up from germline, CDR1 is LNHDA and CDR2 is SQIVND (reference sequence). Trimming at V came to 6 bases and at J to 7 bases, leaving 9 bases not matched to a gene. This CDR3 has 14 residues. The chain's CDR3 is CASSPDRDWNTIYF. Written as DNA, the CDR3 is TGTGCCAGTAGCCCAGACAGGGATTGGAACACCATATATTTT.